The clone carrying this T cell receptor beta chain was recorded once. Its specificity is unknown. The data were taken from a study of Ad26.COV2.S vaccination and SARS-CoV-2 variants. Study overall: By the intramuscular route, Ad26.COV2.S was given once, or twice 56 days apart.

Specified treatment: about 20 received Ad26.COV2.S at low or high dose, single or two shots; 5 received placebo; per-sample allocation not given. Repertoires come from day 63 after the first vaccine or placebo injection. The data were produced by immunoSEQ multiplex PCR, yet TCRdb's version contains in-frame clones alone and is incomplete. The sample lists about half a million clones; about 89% were seen once. This CDR3 is built from 13 residues. V dropped 2 bases and J dropped 5 bases, with 10 bases sitting between them. The V gene's germline CDR1 is SGDLS and CDR2 YYNGEE. Study-level results: Non-spike TCR breadth showed similarity between vaccine and placebo recipients. Vaccinees reportedly had broad spike-specific CD8+ and CD4+ T cell responses.

The receptor was derived from a person between 18 and 60 years old who received the Ad26.COV2.S COVID-19 vaccine or a placebo. V gene TRBV9 combines with J gene TRBJ1-1; D is uncertain. The sequencing here drew on peripheral blood, taken in a trial of Ad26.COV2.S vaccine versus placebo. CDR3 in amino acids: CASSVSLGTEAFF. The CDR3, as DNA: TGTGCCAGCAGCGTCTCCCTGGGGACTGAAGCTTTCTTT.